The clone carrying this T cell receptor (beta chain) was detected only once. The table came from immunoSEQ multiplex PCR; TCRdb's copy has only in-frame clones and leaves some out. The sample records a few hundred thousand clones, about 85% being singletons. The data derive from a study of blood T cell repertoires in COVID-19. Germline loops: CDR1 SNHLY, CDR2 FYNNEI. This CDR3 region has 15 residues. Trimming took 2 bases from V and 7 from J; bases not matched to a gene: 5. The sequencing input was peripheral blood. The sequence derives from a woman aged 18-29 years with acute or convalescent COVID-19. The rearrangement links TRBV2 to TRBJ2-1; 10 bases agree with TRBD2. This chain's CDR3 is CASSEMASGGNEQFF. The DNA for the CDR3 is TGTGCCAGCAGTGAAATGGCTAGCGGGGGAAATGAGCAGTTCTTC.